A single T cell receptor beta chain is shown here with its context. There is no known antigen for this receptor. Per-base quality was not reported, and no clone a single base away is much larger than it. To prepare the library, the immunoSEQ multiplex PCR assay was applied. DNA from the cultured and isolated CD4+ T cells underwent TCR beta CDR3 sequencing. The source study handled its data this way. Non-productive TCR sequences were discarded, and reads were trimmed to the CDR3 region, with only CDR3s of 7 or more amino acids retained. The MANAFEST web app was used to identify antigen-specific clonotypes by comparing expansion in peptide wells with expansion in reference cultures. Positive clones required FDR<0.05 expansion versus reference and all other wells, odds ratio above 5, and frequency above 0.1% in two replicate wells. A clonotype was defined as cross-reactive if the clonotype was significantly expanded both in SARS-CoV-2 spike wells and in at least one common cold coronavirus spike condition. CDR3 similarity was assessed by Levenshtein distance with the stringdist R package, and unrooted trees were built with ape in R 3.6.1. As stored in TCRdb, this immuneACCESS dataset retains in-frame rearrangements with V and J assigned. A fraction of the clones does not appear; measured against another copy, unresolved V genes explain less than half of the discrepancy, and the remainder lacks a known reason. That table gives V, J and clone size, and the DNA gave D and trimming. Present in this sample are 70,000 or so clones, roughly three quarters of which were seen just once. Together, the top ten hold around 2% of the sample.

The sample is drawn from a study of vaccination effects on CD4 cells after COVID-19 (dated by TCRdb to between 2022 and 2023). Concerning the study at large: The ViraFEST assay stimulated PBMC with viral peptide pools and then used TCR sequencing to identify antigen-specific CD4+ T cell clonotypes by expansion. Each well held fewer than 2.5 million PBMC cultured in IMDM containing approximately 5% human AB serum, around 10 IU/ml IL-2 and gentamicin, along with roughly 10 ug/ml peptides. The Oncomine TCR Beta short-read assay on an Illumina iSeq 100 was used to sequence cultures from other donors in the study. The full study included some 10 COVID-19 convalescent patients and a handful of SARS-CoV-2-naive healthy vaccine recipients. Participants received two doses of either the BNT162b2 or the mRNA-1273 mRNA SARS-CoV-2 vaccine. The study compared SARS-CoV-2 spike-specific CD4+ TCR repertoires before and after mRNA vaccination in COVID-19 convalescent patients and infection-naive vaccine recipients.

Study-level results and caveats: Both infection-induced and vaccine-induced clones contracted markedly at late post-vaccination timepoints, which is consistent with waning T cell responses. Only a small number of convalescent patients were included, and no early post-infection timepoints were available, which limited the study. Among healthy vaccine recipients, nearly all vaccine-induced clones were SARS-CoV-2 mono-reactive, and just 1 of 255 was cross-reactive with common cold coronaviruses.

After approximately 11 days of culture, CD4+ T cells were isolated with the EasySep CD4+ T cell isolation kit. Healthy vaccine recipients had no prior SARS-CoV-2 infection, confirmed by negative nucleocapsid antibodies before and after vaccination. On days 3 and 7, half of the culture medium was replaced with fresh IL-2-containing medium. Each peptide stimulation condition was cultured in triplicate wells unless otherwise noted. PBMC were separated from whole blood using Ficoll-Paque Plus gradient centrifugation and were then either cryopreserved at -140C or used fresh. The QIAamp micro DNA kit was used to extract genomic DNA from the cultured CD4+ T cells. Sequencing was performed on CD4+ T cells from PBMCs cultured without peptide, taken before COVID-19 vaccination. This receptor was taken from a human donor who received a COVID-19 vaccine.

The CDR3 sequence is CASSLGGWVETQYF. The sequence in DNA is TGTGCCAGCAGCTTAGGGGGTTGGGTAGAGACCCAGTACTTC. The chain is made from TRBV11-2 and TRBJ2-5, with the D segment identity uncertain. The CDR3, cysteine through phenylalanine, is 14 amino acids long. Kept here is only the CDR3 DNA, which spans 42 bases and is read in frame from base 1. As encoded in the germline V gene, CDR1 is SGHAT while CDR2 is FQNNGV. Between the V and J ends, shortened by 1 base and 4 bases respectively, the junction contains 10 bases.